One sample yielded the 17 T cell receptor beta chains listed below, sequenced in a study of blood T cell repertoires in COVID-19. The protocol was immunoSEQ multiplex PCR, while the TCRdb copy is restricted to in-frame clones and leaves out a portion. Among about 97,000 clones listed, roughly 80% were seen once. Sequenced input: peripheral blood. The receptors were sampled from a man aged 55 to 69 with acute or convalescent COVID-19.

This clone was observed at least ten times. The CDR3 coding sequence is TGCGCCAGCACTCCGACAGAAAACTATGGCTACACCTTC. This sequence encodes CASTPTENYGYTF. V gene TRBV10-2 combines with J gene TRBJ1-2, with D possibly matching TRBD1 (5 bases). The ends were cut back, 7 bases at V and 2 bases at J, with 11 bases in the middle. Germline V gene lookup returns CDR1 WSHSY and CDR2 SAAADI. This CDR3 is 13 amino acids long.

The chain recombines TRBV5-6 with TRBJ1-1; 7 bases fit TRBD1. The germline gives CDR1 SGHDT, CDR2 YYEEEE. V gave up 5 bases and J gave up 0 bases; unmatched junction bases: 7. The CDR3 contains 15 residues. This CDR3 reads CASRIVDRLNTEAFF. The CDR3 region has the DNA TGTGCCAGCAGAATTGTGGACAGGCTGAACACTGAAGCTTTCTTT.

There are a few counts of this clone. CDR3 amino acids: CASSLGSGTSYEQYF. As DNA, the CDR3 is TGTGCCAGCAGCTTGGGGAGTGGGACTAGCTACGAGCAGTACTTC. The rearrangement links TRBV7-2 to TRBJ2-7; 8 bases match TRBD2. The CDR3 loop spans 15 amino acids. The V segment lost 3 bases and the J segment 3 bases; nucleotides outside the gene matches: 7. Germline V CDR1 and CDR2: SGHTA, FQGNSA.

The chain joins TRBV7-2 to TRBJ2-2; a weak D match, TRBD2 (6 bases). Germline V lookup: CDR1 SGHTA, CDR2 FQGNSA. V dropped 0 bases and J dropped 6 bases, with 11 bases sitting between them. The CDR3 runs to 15 residues. The DNA of the CDR3 is TGTGCCAGCAGCTTAGCTAGCGGAGTCCCCGGGGAGCTGTTTTTT. It encodes CASSLASGVPGELFF. Full variable domain (missing parts from reference TRBV7-2 and TRBJ2-2): GAGVSQSPSNKVTEKGKDVELRCDPISGHTALYWYRQSLGQGLEFLIYFQGNSAPDKSGLPSDRFSAERTGGSVSTLTIQRTQQEDSAVYLCASSLASGVPGELFFGEGSRLTVL.

The chain is built from TRBV4-3 and TRBJ2-1, with 7 bases aligning to TRBD2. In germline, CDR1 is LGHNA, CDR2 YSLEER. The V and J ends lost 5 bases and 2 bases, in that order; junction bases with no gene match: 6. There are 15 residues in the CDR3. CDR3 DNA: TGCGCCAGCAGCTCAAGCGGGGAGGCCTACAATGAGCAGTTCTTC. Residues: CASSSSGEAYNEQFF.

The chain couples TRBV27 to TRBJ1-2, with TRBD1 matching 9 bases. CDR3 length: 15 residues. V lost 5 bases and J lost 5; bases outside the gene matches: 9. From germline, CDR1 is MNHEY and CDR2 SMNVEV (reference sequence). CDR3 in amino acids: CASSKTGGAGYGYTF. In DNA form, the CDR3 reads TGTGCCAGCAGTAAGACAGGGGGTGCCGGATATGGCTACACCTTC.

The genes are TRBV19 and TRBJ2-1; TRBD2 agrees at 11 bases. Germline-derived CDR1 and CDR2 are LNHDA and SQIVND (reference sequence). V lost 6 bases to trimming and J lost 9 bases; unmatched junction nucleotides: 7. This CDR3 has 14 residues. This chain's CDR3 is CASRNSGGAAEQFF. The CDR3 bases are TGTGCCAGTAGGAATAGCGGGGGGGCCGCTGAGCAGTTCTTC. The variable domain in full, with the rest retrieved from reference TRBV19 and TRBJ2-1, is DGGITQSPKYLFRKEGQNVTLSCEQNLNHDAMYWYRQDPGQGLRLIYYSQIVNDFQKGDIAEGYSVSREKKESFPLTVTSAQKNPTAFYLCASRNSGGAAEQFFGPGTRLTVL.

The CDR3 is CASSYLDSDQPQHF. For the CDR3, the DNA is TGTGCCAGCAGTTATTTGGACAGTGATCAGCCCCAGCATTTT. The chain combines TRBV6-2 or TRBV6-3 with TRBJ1-5, with a weak D call TRBD1 (6 bases). Germline CDR1 reads MNHEY; CDR2 reads SVGEGT. Trimming left V 3 bases short and J 5 bases short, with 11 bases between. This CDR3 comprises 14 residues.

The CDR3 reads CASSLGLYTEAFF. In nucleotides, the CDR3 is TGTGCCAGCAGTCTGGGACTATACACTGAAGCTTTCTTT. The chain has TRBV6-2 or TRBV6-3 and TRBJ1-1, with D possibly TRBD1 on 5 matching bases. Germline assignment: CDR1 MNHEY and CDR2 SVGEGT. The CDR3 runs 13 residues. V dropped 5 bases and J dropped 3 bases, with 10 bases sitting between them.

The CDR3 bases are TGTGCCTGGAAATACTCTGGAAACACCATATATTTT. As protein: CAWKYSGNTIYF. This sequence joins TRBV30 and TRBJ1-3; D gene uncertain. Germline loops: CDR1 GTSNPN, CDR2 SVGIG (reference sequence). The V end lost 4 bases, the J end lost 0 bases, and 4 bases lay between the germline ends. The CDR3 runs 12 residues.

The chain has TRBV6-6 and TRBJ2-1, with a tentative D call TRBD1 (5 bases). Germline CDR1 and CDR2: MNHNY and SVGAGI (reference sequence). V was cut by 9 bases and J by 5 bases, with 17 bases left in between. The CDR3 covers 14 residues. The CDR3 sequence is CASTGADTNNEQFF. The CDR3 DNA reads as TGTGCCAGTACTGGGGCGGACACTAACAATGAGCAGTTCTTC.

This clone showed up just once. Within the sample, other DNA sequences also encode this same CDR3. The chain recombines TRBV27 with TRBJ1-5, with D perhaps TRBD1 (6 bases). Deletions cut 5 bases from V and 0 bases from J, with 11 bases between. Per the germline V gene, CDR1 is MNHEY and CDR2 is SMNVEV (reference sequence). The CDR3 totals 15 residues. The CDR3 region has the DNA TGTGCCAGCAGTCCGACAGGAGATAGCAATCAGCCCCAGCATTTT. Its translation is CASSPTGDSNQPQHF.

The J gene is TRBJ1-4, the V gene TRBV15; tentatively, D is TRBD1 (5 bases). The V end lost 4 bases, the J end lost 0 bases, and 15 bases lay between the germline ends. Germline V gene sequence: CDR1 LNHNV, CDR2 YYDKDF (reference sequence). The CDR3 extends over 17 amino acids. CDR3: CATSIAGPFATNEKLFF. CDR3 in DNA: TGTGCCACCAGCATCGCAGGGCCCTTCGCAACTAATGAAAAACTGTTTTTT.

The chain carries TRBV18 and TRBJ2-7; TRBD1 agrees at 10 bases. Trimming at V came to 4 bases and at J to 5 bases, leaving 11 bases not matched to a gene. CDR1 KGHSH and CDR2 LQKENI come from the germline V gene. This CDR3 contains 16 residues. The CDR3 protein is CASSLRQGASGDEQYF. The CDR3 DNA follows: TGTGCCAGCTCACTTCGACAGGGGGCAAGTGGGGACGAGCAGTACTTC.

V and J are TRBV9 and TRBJ2-1; 15 bases are shared with TRBD2. The CDR3 runs to 20 residues. J gave up 6 bases and V 0 bases, and 13 bases lay outside the gene matches. CDR1 and CDR2 (germline): SGDLS, YYNGEE. CDR3 sequence reads: CASSVDWGGLAGGSRNEQFF. The CDR3 DNA reads TGTGCCAGCAGCGTAGACTGGGGGGGACTAGCGGGAGGATCTCGCAATGAGCAGTTCTTC.

The V call is TRBV19, the J call TRBJ2-5; 10 bases map to TRBD2. Trimming removed 3 bases from V and 2 bases from J; junction bases left unmatched: 3. This CDR3 has 15 residues. In germline, CDR1 is LNHDA, CDR2 SQIVND (reference sequence). The CDR3 reads CASSILAGDQETQYF. CDR3 coding DNA: TGTGCCAGTAGTATCCTAGCGGGGGATCAAGAGACCCAGTACTTC. The variable domain in full, completed from reference TRBV19 and TRBJ2-5, reads DGGITQSPKYLFRKEGQNVTLSCEQNLNHDAMYWYRQDPGQGLRLIYYSQIVNDFQKGDIAEGYSVSREKKESFPLTVTSAQKNPTAFYLCASSILAGDQETQYFGPGTRLLVL.

The J gene is TRBJ1-1, the V gene TRBV9, with D hard to call. Germline assignment: CDR1 SGDLS and CDR2 YYNGEE. This CDR3 region has 14 residues. V was trimmed by 0 bases and J by 1 base, leaving 7 bases between them. The CDR3 nucleotides read TGTGCCAGCAGCGTAGCGGTGTGGAACACTGAAGCTTTCTTT. Protein product: CASSVAVWNTEAFF. The full variable domain, in which reference TRBV9 and TRBJ1-1 provide the parts outside the CDR3, is DSGVTQTPKHLITATGQRVTLRCSPRSGDLSVYWYQQSLDQGLQFLIQYYNGEERAKGNILERFSAQQFPDLHSELNLSSLELGDSALYFCASSVAVWNTEAFFGQGTRLTVV.